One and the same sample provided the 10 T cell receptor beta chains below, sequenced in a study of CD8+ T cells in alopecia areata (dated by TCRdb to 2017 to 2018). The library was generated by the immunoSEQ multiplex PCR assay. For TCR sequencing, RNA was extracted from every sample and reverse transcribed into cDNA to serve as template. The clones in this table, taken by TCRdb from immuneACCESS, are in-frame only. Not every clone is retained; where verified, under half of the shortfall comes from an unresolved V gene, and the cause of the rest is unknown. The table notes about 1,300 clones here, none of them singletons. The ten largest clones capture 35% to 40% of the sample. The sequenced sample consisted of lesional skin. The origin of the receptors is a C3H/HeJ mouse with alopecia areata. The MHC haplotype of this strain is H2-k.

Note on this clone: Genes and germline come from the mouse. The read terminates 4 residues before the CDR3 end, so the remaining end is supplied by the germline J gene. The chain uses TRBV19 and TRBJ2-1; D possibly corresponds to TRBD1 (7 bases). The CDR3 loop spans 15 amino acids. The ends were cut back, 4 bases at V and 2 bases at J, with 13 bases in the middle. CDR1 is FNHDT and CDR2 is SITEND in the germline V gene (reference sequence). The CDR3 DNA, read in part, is TGTGCCAGCAGTCATCTCAGGGGGGACTATGCT. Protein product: CASSHLRGDYA. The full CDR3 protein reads CASSHLRGDYAEQFF. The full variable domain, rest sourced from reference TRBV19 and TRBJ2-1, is GGIITQTPKFLIGQEGQKLTLKCQQNFNHDTMYWYRQDSGKGLRLIYYSITENDLQKGDLSEGYDASREKKSSFSLTVTSAQKNEMAVFLCASSHLRGDYAEQFFGPGTRLTVL.

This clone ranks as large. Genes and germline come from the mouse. The CDR3 sequence is CASSLGDREDTQYF. The CDR3 DNA, read in part, is TGTGCCAGCAGCTTAGGGGACAGGGAAGAC. The chain carries TRBV3 and TRBJ2-5, with 9 nucleotides matching TRBD1. The CDR3 goes on 4 residues after the read ends, and that part is filled in from the germline J gene. CDR3 length: 14 residues. In germline, CDR1 is SNHLY, CDR2 FYNGKV (reference sequence).

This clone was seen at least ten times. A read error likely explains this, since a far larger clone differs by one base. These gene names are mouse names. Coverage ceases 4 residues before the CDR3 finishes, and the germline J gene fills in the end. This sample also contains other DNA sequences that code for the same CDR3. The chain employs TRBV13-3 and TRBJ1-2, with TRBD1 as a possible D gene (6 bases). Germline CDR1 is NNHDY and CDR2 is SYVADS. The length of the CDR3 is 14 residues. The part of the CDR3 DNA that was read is TGTGCCAGCAGTGATGGCCTCGGGGGGCGC. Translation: CASSDGLGGR. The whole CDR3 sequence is CASSDGLGGRDYTF.

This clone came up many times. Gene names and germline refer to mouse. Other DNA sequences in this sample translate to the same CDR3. The CDR3 is CASGETANTEVFF. The CDR3 DNA, read in part, is TGTGCCAGCGGTGAAACAGCAAACACA. V is TRBV13-2 and J is TRBJ1-1, with D unresolved. The read is 4 residues too short to cover the CDR3 end, so that end is filled in from the germline J gene. The CDR3 covers 13 residues. Germline lookup yields CDR1 NNHNN and CDR2 SYGAGS (reference sequence). V was cut by 2 bases and J by 0 bases, with 5 bases left in between.

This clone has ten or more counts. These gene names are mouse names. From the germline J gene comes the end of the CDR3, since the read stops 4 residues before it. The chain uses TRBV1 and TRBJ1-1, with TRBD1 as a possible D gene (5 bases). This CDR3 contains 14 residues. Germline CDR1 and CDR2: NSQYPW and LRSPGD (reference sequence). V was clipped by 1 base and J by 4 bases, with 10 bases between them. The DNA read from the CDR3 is TGCACCTGCAGTGCAGTACAGGAGGGCACA. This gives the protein CTCSAVQEGT. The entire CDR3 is CTCSAVQEGTEVFF.

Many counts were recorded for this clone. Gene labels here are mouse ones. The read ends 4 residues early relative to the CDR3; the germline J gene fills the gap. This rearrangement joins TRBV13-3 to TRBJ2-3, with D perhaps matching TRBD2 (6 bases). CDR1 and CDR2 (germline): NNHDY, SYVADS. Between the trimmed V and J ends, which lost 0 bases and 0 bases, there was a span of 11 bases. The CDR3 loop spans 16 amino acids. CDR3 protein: CASSDAGGFSAETLYF. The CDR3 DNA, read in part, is TGTGCCAGCAGTGATGCGGGGGGATTTAGTGCAGAA.

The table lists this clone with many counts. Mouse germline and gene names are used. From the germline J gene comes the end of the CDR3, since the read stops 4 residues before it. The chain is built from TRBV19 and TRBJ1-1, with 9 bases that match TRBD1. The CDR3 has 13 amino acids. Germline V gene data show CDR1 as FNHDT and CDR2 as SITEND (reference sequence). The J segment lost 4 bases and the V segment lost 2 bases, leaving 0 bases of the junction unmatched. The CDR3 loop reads CASSMTGGTEVFF. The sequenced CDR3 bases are TGTGCCAGCAGTATGACAGGGGGCACA.

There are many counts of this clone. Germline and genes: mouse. The CDR3 bases that were read are TGTGCCAGCAGGGGGGGGACAGGGACTAGTCAAAAC. The encoded protein is CASRGGTGTSQN. The whole CDR3 protein reads CASRGGTGTSQNTLYF. The rearrangement links TRBV13-1 to TRBJ2-4; 9 positions match TRBD1. The sequenced fragment ends 4 residues before the CDR3 boundary, so the rest is inferred from the germline J gene. CDR3 length: 16 residues. V shed 5 bases, J shed 0 bases, and the junction held 7 bases outside the gene matches. CDR1 NSHNY and CDR2 SYGAGN come from the germline V gene.

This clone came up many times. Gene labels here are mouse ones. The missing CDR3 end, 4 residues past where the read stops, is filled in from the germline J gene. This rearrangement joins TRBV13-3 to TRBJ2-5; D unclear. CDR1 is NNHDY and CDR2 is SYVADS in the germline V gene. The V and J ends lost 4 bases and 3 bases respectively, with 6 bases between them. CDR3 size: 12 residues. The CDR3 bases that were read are TGTGCCAGCAGTCCCAGACAAGAC. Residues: CASSPRQD. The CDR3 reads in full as CASSPRQDTQYF.

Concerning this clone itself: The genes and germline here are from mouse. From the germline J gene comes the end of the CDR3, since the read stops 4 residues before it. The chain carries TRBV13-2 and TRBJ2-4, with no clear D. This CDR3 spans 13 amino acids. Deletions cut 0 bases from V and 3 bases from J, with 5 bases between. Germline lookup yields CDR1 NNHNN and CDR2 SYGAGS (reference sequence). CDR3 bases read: TGTGCCAGCGGTGATGCCCAGCAAAAC. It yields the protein CASGDAQQN. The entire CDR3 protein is CASGDAQQNTLYF.